One sample yielded the 29 T cell receptor beta chains listed below, sequenced in a study of T cells in Graves' hyperthyroidism and ophthalmopathy. Using RNA transcripts as the source, TCR beta CDR3 regions were amplified. Initially, a first-round RT-PCR of the TCR CDR3 employed the HTBI primer set. A single record per CDR3 protein comes from TCRdb applying MiXCR to the multiplex PCR reads. The sample carries 200,000 to 250,000 distinct CDR3 sequences, around 17% recorded once. Sequencing was performed on blood. All receptors derive from a woman under 30 with Graves' ophthalmopathy.

Only a few counts were recorded for this clonotype. This sequence joins TRBV15 and TRBJ2-2; 8 nucleotides align to TRBD2. CDR3 length equals 19 residues. Trimming took 4 bases from V and 3 from J; bases not matched to a gene: 16. Germline V gene sequence: CDR1 LNHNV, CDR2 YYDKDF (reference sequence). CDR3 amino acids: CATSTGLSGGPRDTGELFF. The CDR3 DNA reads as TGTGCCACCAGCACTGGGCTTTCGGGAGGGCCGAGGGACACCGGGGAGCTGTTTTTT.

There are many counts of this clonotype. V usage is TRBV4-3 and J usage is TRBJ2-7; D ambiguous. CDR1 and CDR2 (germline): LGHNA, YSLEER. The V gene lost 0 bases and the J gene lost 2 bases, with 14 bases spanning the gap. The length of the CDR3 is 16 residues. CDR3 DNA sequence: TGCGCCAGCAGCCAAGAGTTCAGCGCTAATCCCTACGAGCAGTACTTC. Translated, it gives CASSQEFSANPYEQYF.

Ten or more counts support this clonotype. The chain recombines TRBV12-3 or TRBV12-4 with TRBJ2-7; 14 bases map to TRBD2. V lost 5 bases and J lost 4; bases outside the gene matches: 13. This CDR3 has 18 residues. CDR3 nucleotide sequence: TGTGCCAGCAGTGACGGACAGGGGACTAGCGGGAGTTTTTACGAGCAGTACTTC. Translation gives CASSDGQGTSGSFYEQYF.

The table lists this clonotype with many counts. The rearrangement uses TRBV20-1 and TRBJ1-5; TRBD1 aligns across 7 bases. V shed 0 bases and J 2 bases; nucleotides not matched to a gene: 13. The CDR3 contains 18 residues. CDR1 DFQATT and CDR2 SNEGSKA come from the germline V gene (reference sequence). The DNA for the CDR3 is TGCAGTGCTAGAGATGGGGGTCCAGGGGGAATAGGCAATCAGCCCCAGCATTTT. This sequence encodes CSARDGGPGGIGNQPQHF.

This clonotype was recorded at least ten times. The rearrangement links TRBV5-1 to TRBJ2-5; 8 bases match TRBD2. Per the germline V gene, CDR1 is SGHRS and CDR2 is YFSETQ. The CDR3 is made up of 15 amino acids. The V gene end was trimmed by 5 bases and the J gene end by 1 base; junction bases not matched to a gene: 7. CDR3 sequence: CASRRITSGQETQYF. The CDR3 bases are TGCGCCAGCAGGAGAATCACTAGCGGCCAAGAGACCCAGTACTTC.

The rearrangement joins TRBV5-1 to TRBJ2-5, with D perhaps matching TRBD1 (6 bases). The germline gives CDR1 SGHRS, CDR2 YFSETQ. CDR3 length equals 15 residues. Trimming stripped 0 bases from V and 2 bases from J, with 11 bases between. The CDR3 sequence: CASSLDGRGQETQYF. CDR3 DNA: TGCGCCAGCAGCTTGGATGGCAGGGGACAAGAGACCCAGTACTTC.

This clonotype came up many times. The chain carries TRBV5-1 and TRBJ1-4, with TRBD1 matching 9 bases. J lost 7 bases, V lost 1 base, and 5 bases had no gene match. The V gene's germline CDR1 is SGHRS and CDR2 YFSETQ. This CDR3 region has 15 residues. The CDR3 spells CASSLTGTGIEKLFF. For the CDR3, the DNA is TGCGCCAGCAGCTTGACCGGGACAGGGATTGAAAAACTGTTTTTT. Supplemented by reference TRBV5-1 and TRBJ1-4, the full variable domain reads KAGVTQTPRYLIKTRGQQVTLSCSPISGHRSVSWYQQTPGQGLQFLFEYFSETQRNKGNFPGRFSGRQFSNSRSEMNVSTLELGDSALYLCASSLTGTGIEKLFFGSGTQLSVL.

This clonotype was seen ten or more times. This chain links TRBV15 with TRBJ1-5; unclear D gene. The ends were cut back, 0 bases at V and 6 bases at J, with 3 bases in the middle. Germline V gives CDR1 LNHNV, CDR2 YYDKDF (reference sequence). The CDR3 extends over 12 amino acids. The CDR3 coding sequence is TGTGCCACCAGCAGAGACAGTCAGCCCCAGCATTTT. It specifies CATSRDSQPQHF.

This clonotype was detected many times. The chain links TRBV4-1 to TRBJ2-1; D may be TRBD2 (6 bases). With 3 bases removed from V and 3 bases from J, the gap between germline ends came to 18 bases. Looked up from germline, CDR1 is MGHRA and CDR2 is YSYEKL. This CDR3 is built from 17 residues. CDR3 amino acids: CASSQGFGTSLYNEQFF. The CDR3 bases are TGCGCCAGCAGCCAGGGTTTCGGGACTTCGCTCTACAATGAGCAGTTCTTC.

This clonotype was seen at least ten times. The DNA for the CDR3 is TGTGCCAGAGGACAGGCCCCGAACACTGAAGCTTTCTTT. Encoded protein: CARGQAPNTEAFF. The gene calls are TRBV2 and TRBJ1-1; TRBD1 agrees at 7 bases. V dropped 9 bases and J dropped 1; count of bases not matched to a gene: 5. The CDR3 has 13 residues. CDR1 and CDR2 (germline): SNHLY, FYNNEI.

The chain combines TRBV19 with TRBJ1-2, with D maybe TRBD1 (5 bases). Germline loops: CDR1 LNHDA, CDR2 SQIVND (reference sequence). With 5 bases removed from V and 2 bases from J, the gap between germline ends came to 24 bases. The CDR3 is 18 residues long. The CDR3 here is CASSGLGAPTNPNYGYTF. The CDR3 coding sequence is TGTGCCAGTAGTGGACTTGGGGCACCAACAAACCCGAACTATGGCTACACCTTC.

This clonotype was observed at least ten times. The gene calls are TRBV28 and TRBJ1-4; possibly TRBD1 for D (5 bases). Germline V gives CDR1 MDHEN, CDR2 SYDVKM. Trimming took 4 bases from V and 0 from J, leaving 12 bases between them. The CDR3 spans 16 residues. The CDR3 sequence: CASSSGGGATNEKLFF. The DNA of the CDR3 is TGTGCCAGCAGTTCGGGGGGTGGTGCAACTAATGAAAAACTGTTTTTT. The entire variable domain, with the rest obtained from reference TRBV28 and TRBJ1-4, is as follows: DVKVTQSSRYLVKRTGEKVFLECVQDMDHENMFWYRQDPGLGLRLIYFSYDVKMKEKGDIPEGYSVSREKKERFSLILESASTNQTSMYLCASSSGGGATNEKLFFGSGTQLSVL.

This clonotype was seen ten or more times. The V call is TRBV28, the J call TRBJ1-5; 10 bases are shared with TRBD1. The CDR3 sequence is 17 residues long. V dropped 4 bases and J dropped 1; count of bases not matched to a gene: 7. From germline, CDR1 is MDHEN and CDR2 SYDVKM. CDR3 DNA: TGTGCCAGCAGTTCTCTCGGGACAGGGGAAAGCAATCAGCCCCAGCATTTT. Residues: CASSSLGTGESNQPQHF.

At least ten counts were recorded for this clonotype. The rearrangement links TRBV29-1 to TRBJ2-3; D is uncertain. The CDR3 totals 11 residues. CDR1 and CDR2 from the germline V gene are SQVTM and ANQGSEA. V shed 7 bases and J shed 5 bases, with 10 bases lying between them. CDR3 DNA: TGCAGCGCGCGGAAGGAAGATACGCAGTATTTT. Translating it yields CSARKEDTQYF.

The chain recombines TRBV9 with TRBJ2-5; D call uncertain. Germline CDR1 is SGDLS and CDR2 is YYNGEE. V was pared by 0 bases and J by 5 bases, with 11 bases between. This CDR3 is built from 14 residues. The CDR3, as DNA: TGTGCCAGCAGCGTAGAGTCCCGTGATGAGACCCAGTACTTC. It translates to CASSVESRDETQYF.

The V and J genes are TRBV6-1 and TRBJ1-5; 10 bases match TRBD1. CDR1 is MNHNS, CDR2 SASEGT, per germline. CDR3 length: 17 residues. V lost 1 base, J lost 6 bases, and 9 bases stayed unmatched. This CDR3 reads CASSEDHRDRGIQPQHF. The CDR3, as DNA: TGTGCCAGCAGTGAAGATCACCGGGACAGGGGAATTCAGCCCCAGCATTTT.

This clonotype was counted ten times or more. This chain joins TRBV29-1 and TRBJ2-1, with 12 positions matching TRBD2. The germline V gene encodes CDR1 SQVTM and CDR2 ANQGSEA. V shed 7 bases, J shed 9 bases, and the junction held 7 bases outside the gene matches. CDR3 length: 13 residues. The CDR3 spells CSGGSSGRGEQFF. CDR3 DNA sequence: TGCAGCGGGGGCTCTAGCGGGAGGGGTGAGCAGTTCTTC.

The chain combines TRBV7-9 with TRBJ2-3; TRBD2 aligns across 11 bases. The CDR3 runs 14 residues. Looked up from germline, CDR1 is SEHNR and CDR2 is FQNEAQ (reference sequence). V lost 8 bases and J lost 1; bases outside the gene matches: 2. The CDR3 bases are TGTGCCAGCTTACTAGCGGGGGGCACAGATACGCAGTATTTT. This encodes CASLLAGGTDTQYF.

This clonotype was observed many times. The chain has TRBV15 and TRBJ1-1; D is undetermined. The length of the CDR3 is 13 residues. V was cut by 3 bases and J by 2 bases, with 7 bases left in between. Germline V gene lookup returns CDR1 LNHNV and CDR2 YYDKDF (reference sequence). In DNA form, the CDR3 reads TGTGCCACCAGCAGGGACCGAAACACTGAAGCTTTCTTT. This translates into CATSRDRNTEAFF.

This clonotype showed up many times. The chain carries TRBV20-1 and TRBJ2-1, with 14 bases fitting TRBD2. The CDR3 extends over 16 amino acids. V shed 3 bases and J 9 bases; nucleotides not matched to a gene: 10. Germline CDR1 reads DFQATT; CDR2 reads SNEGSKA (reference sequence). The CDR3 region has the DNA TGCAGTGCTAGCCTAGAGGGACTAGCGGGAGACAGTGAGCAGTTCTTC. This translates into CSASLEGLAGDSEQFF.

This clonotype was seen many times. The CDR3 bases are TGTGCCAGCTCGGAGAAAGAGACCCAGTACTTC. Translation: CASSEKETQYF. The chain recombines TRBV2 with TRBJ2-5; D call uncertain. This CDR3 region has 11 residues. V was pared by 8 bases and J by 3 bases, with 7 bases between. Germline values: CDR1 SNHLY, CDR2 FYNNEI.

This chain uses TRBV19 with TRBJ2-3; the D gene is possibly TRBD2 (5 bases). V gave up 5 bases and J gave up 3 bases, with 12 bases separating them. The CDR3 is made up of 14 amino acids. Germline CDR1 is LNHDA and CDR2 is SQIVND (reference sequence). The CDR3 loop reads CASSFDLATDTQYF. CDR3 DNA sequence: TGTGCCAGTAGTTTCGACCTAGCAACAGATACGCAGTATTTT.

The chain links TRBV5-5 to TRBJ1-1; 10 bases agree with TRBD1. The CDR3 has 15 residues. Per germline, CDR1 SGHKS and CDR2 YYEKEE (reference sequence). Germline trimming cut 5 bases from V and 5 bases from J; bases unmatched to any gene: 9. In DNA form, the CDR3 reads TGTGCCAGCAGTCCATATCGGACAGGGGGAACTGAAGCTTTCTTT. As protein: CASSPYRTGGTEAFF.

This clonotype has at least ten counts. The chain links TRBV6-5 to TRBJ1-3; D is perhaps TRBD1 (6 bases). Trimming left V 0 bases short and J 0 bases short, with 15 bases between. The CDR3 totals 18 residues. The germline CDR1 and CDR2 sequences are MNHEY and SVGAGI. This chain's CDR3 is CASSYSRTASLSGNTIYF. For the CDR3, the DNA is TGTGCCAGCAGTTACTCCCGGACAGCAAGCCTCTCTGGAAACACCATATATTTT.

In its sample, this clonotype was seen many times. The chain carries TRBV7-2 and TRBJ2-1, with D unresolved. CDR3 length equals 14 residues. The ends were cut back, 3 bases at V and 4 bases at J, with 10 bases in the middle. CDR1 is SGHTA, CDR2 FQGNSA, per germline. The CDR3 protein is CASSFAAVYNEQFF. CDR3 DNA sequence: TGTGCCAGCAGCTTCGCGGCCGTATACAATGAGCAGTTCTTC.

There are many counts of this clonotype. This chain connects TRBV12-3 or TRBV12-4 to TRBJ2-5; no firm D call. This CDR3 is 13 amino acids long. Trimming left V 6 bases short and J 5 bases short, with 13 bases between. This chain's CDR3 is CASSLPGLETQYF. The CDR3 coding sequence is TGTGCCAGCAGCCTTCCCGGTCTGGAGACCCAGTACTTC.

This clonotype came up many times. The chain couples TRBV28 to TRBJ1-1; D unclear. CDR1 and CDR2 from the germline V gene are MDHEN and SYDVKM. This CDR3 has 13 amino acids. The V gene lost 4 bases and the J gene lost 8 bases, with 14 bases spanning the gap. The CDR3 here is CASSSDPIREAFF. In DNA, the CDR3 is TGTGCCAGCAGTTCCGACCCCATCAGGGAAGCTTTCTTT.

Comments on this clonotype: With a much larger clone just one base away, this may be a read error. The chain links TRBV7-9 to TRBJ2-2, with 10 bases that match TRBD2. V gave up 5 bases and J gave up 0 bases; unmatched junction bases: 12. This CDR3 spans 19 amino acids. The germline CDR1 and CDR2 sequences are SEHNR and FQNEAQ (reference sequence). CDR3 residues: CASSPGTSAGAPNTGELFF. The CDR3 nucleotides read TGTGCCAGCAGCCCCGGGACTAGCGCGGGGGCTCCGAACACCGGGGAGCTGTTTTTT.

This clonotype was counted many times. V usage is TRBV20-1 and J usage is TRBJ2-1; TRBD2 matches 13 bases. V shed 3 bases and J 10 bases; nucleotides not matched to a gene: 6. Per the germline V gene, CDR1 is DFQATT and CDR2 is SNEGSKA (reference sequence). CDR3 length equals 14 residues. This chain's CDR3 is CSARGTSGMWEQFF. The CDR3 coding sequence is TGCAGTGCTAGGGGGACTAGCGGGATGTGGGAGCAGTTCTTC.